This T cell receptor (beta chain) derives from a study of blood T cell repertoires in COVID-19. What the recovered Cohort 3 donors had was two negative PCRs, clearance, or symptom resolution. CDR1 SGHDT and CDR2 YYEEEE come from the germline V gene. CDR3 length equals 15 residues. After removal of 4 bases from V and 0 bases from J, the junction contained 4 bases not matched to a gene. The assay was immunoSEQ multiplex PCR, and TCRdb's table has in-frame clones only and misses some. The sample lists 150,000 to 250,000 clones; 82% were seen once. V usage is TRBV5-6 and J usage is TRBJ2-5; 9 nucleotides align to TRBD1. This TCR was sampled from a man aged 35 to 55 who had recovered from COVID-19. The sample was PBMCs or T cells enriched from blood (not recorded which). The chain's CDR3 is CASSRDRGNQETQYF. For the CDR3, the DNA is TGTGCCAGCAGCCGTGACAGGGGGAACCAAGAGACCCAGTACTTC. Full variable domain (missing parts from reference TRBV5-6 and TRBJ2-5): DAGVTQSPTHLIKTRGQQVTLRCSPKSGHDTVSWYQQALGQGPQFIFQYYEEEERQRGNFPDRFSGHQFPNYSSELNVNALLLGDSALYLCASSRDRGNQETQYFGPGTRLLVL.